Below, 17 T cell receptor beta chains from the same sample are listed, as sequenced in a study of neoadjuvant nivolumab and ipilimumab in lung cancer. Method: immunoSEQ multiplex PCR; TCRdb's copy keeps in-frame clones and lacks some. Of about 8,100 clones listed, roughly 77% are singletons. Sequencing used adjacent normal lung tissue, obtained after neoadjuvant nivolumab, alone or with ipilimumab, at or shortly before surgery. The receptors here all came from an adult with non-small cell lung cancer.

The V gene is TRBV11-1, the J gene TRBJ1-6, with D unresolved. The CDR3 extends over 16 amino acids. V lost 5 bases, J lost 6 bases, and 17 bases lay in between. Germline CDR1 is SGHAT and CDR2 is FQDESV (reference sequence). As DNA, the CDR3 is TGTGCCAGCAGCCCTCAAGGGCCAGCATTTAATTCACCCCTCCACTTT. Amino acid sequence: CASSPQGPAFNSPLHF.

This chain connects TRBV30 to TRBJ2-3; perhaps D is TRBD1 or TRBD2 (5 bases each). V was cut by 4 bases and J by 4 bases, with 12 bases left in between. CDR3 size: 13 residues. CDR1 and CDR2 (germline): GTSNPN, SVGIG (reference sequence). CDR3 DNA: TGTGCCTGGACGGGACCGGCGGCAGATACGCAGTATTTT. It codes for CAWTGPAADTQYF.

This sequence joins TRBV7-6 and TRBJ1-1, with no clear D. Germline CDR1 is SGHVS and CDR2 is FNYEAQ. The CDR3 runs 15 residues. The ends were cut back, 3 bases at V and 3 bases at J, with 14 bases in the middle. CDR3: CASSFGIFSDTEAFF. The CDR3 nucleotides read TGTGCCAGCAGCTTTGGGATCTTCTCCGACACTGAAGCTTTCTTT.

This chain connects TRBV29-1 to TRBJ1-2; D is ambiguous. Germline V gene lookup returns CDR1 SQVTM and CDR2 ANQGSEA. The CDR3 spans 14 residues. V dropped 3 bases and J dropped 6 bases, with 17 bases sitting between them. The CDR3: CSVEELVMENGYTF. The CDR3 bases are TGCAGCGTTGAGGAGTTGGTAATGGAGAATGGCTACACCTTC.

This clone has just a few counts. This chain uses TRBV15 with TRBJ1-2, with TRBD1 matching 12 bases. The germline V gene has CDR1 LNHNV and CDR2 YYDKDF (reference sequence). The V gene end was trimmed by 4 bases and the J gene end by 6 bases; junction bases not matched to a gene: 6. The CDR3 covers 15 residues. CDR3 in amino acids: CATSKAGTGGDGYTF. The CDR3 DNA reads as TGTGCCACCAGCAAAGCCGGGACAGGGGGCGATGGCTACACCTTC. The whole variable domain, filled in from reference TRBV15 and TRBJ1-2, reads DAMVIQNPRYQVTQFGKPVTLSCSQTLNHNVMYWYQQKSSQAPKLLFHYYDKDFNNEADTPDNFQSRRPNTSFCFLDIRSPGLGDTAMYLCATSKAGTGGDGYTFGSGTRLTVV.

The chain employs TRBV5-4 and TRBJ2-3; 10 positions match TRBD2. CDR3 length: 15 residues. Germline-derived CDR1 and CDR2 are SGHNT and YYREEE (reference sequence). Trimming at V came to 0 bases and at J to 6 bases, leaving 4 bases not matched to a gene. The CDR3 sequence: CASSLGTSGPDTQYF. The CDR3 bases are TGTGCCAGCAGCTTGGGGACTAGCGGCCCGGATACGCAGTATTTT.

The chain couples TRBV5-1 to TRBJ1-1; possible D gene TRBD1, 5 bases. The V end lost 4 bases, the J end lost 8 bases, and 12 bases lay between the germline ends. The CDR3 is 12 amino acids. Per germline, CDR1 SGHRS and CDR2 YFSETQ. CDR3 residues: CASSLEGLEAFF. The DNA of the CDR3 is TGCGCCAGCAGCCTCGAGGGACTAGAAGCTTTCTTT.

The chain recombines TRBV7-9 with TRBJ1-5; weak D call: TRBD1 (5 bases). The germline V gene encodes CDR1 SEHNR and CDR2 FQNEAQ (reference sequence). With 5 bases removed from V and 2 bases from J, the gap between germline ends came to 13 bases. The CDR3 is 15 amino acids. CDR3 in DNA: TGTGCCAGCAGCCCCCGTGGGGGGGGCAATCAGCCCCAGCATTTT. Translated, it gives CASSPRGGGNQPQHF.

This clone was seen only once. V usage is TRBV2 and J usage is TRBJ1-5; D uncertain. Trimming took 7 bases from V and 3 from J, leaving 16 bases between them. This CDR3 is 15 amino acids long. Germline V gene data show CDR1 as SNHLY and CDR2 as FYNNEI. Written as DNA, the CDR3 is TGTGCCAGCAAGTTTGACCACACCCCCAATCAGCCCCAGCATTTT. It is translated as CASKFDHTPNQPQHF.

The rearrangement links TRBV11-2 to TRBJ2-3, with D perhaps given as TRBD1 or TRBD2 (6 bases each). Germline CDR1 reads SGHAT; CDR2 reads FQNNGV. The CDR3 totals 15 residues. Trimming left V 3 bases short and J 5 bases short, with 15 bases between. CDR3 nucleotide sequence: TGTGCCAGCAGCTTTGAGGGGGGTTTGGGAGATACGCAGTATTTT. This codes for CASSFEGGLGDTQYF.

The V and J genes are TRBV5-1 and TRBJ2-7; 7 bases are shared with TRBD1. Trimming removed 0 bases from V and 2 bases from J; junction bases left unmatched: 2. The CDR3 is made up of 14 amino acids. CDR1 is SGHRS and CDR2 is YFSETQ in the germline V gene. The CDR3 DNA is TGCGCCAGCAGCTTGGCCGGGACAGCCTACGAGCAGTACTTC. It encodes CASSLAGTAYEQYF.

This sequence joins TRBV7-8 and TRBJ1-1, with a possible D match to TRBD1 (5 bases). Germline values: CDR1 SGHVS, CDR2 FQNEAQ. The CDR3 is 13 amino acids. V lost 5 bases, J lost 1 base, and 8 bases lay in between. CDR3 protein: CASSQGGNTEAFF. The CDR3 DNA reads as TGTGCCAGCAGCCAGGGAGGGAACACTGAAGCTTTCTTT.

The J gene is TRBJ1-6, the V gene TRBV19; possibly TRBD1 for D (5 bases). Germline CDR1 and CDR2: LNHDA and SQIVND (reference sequence). Trimming took off 8 bases at V and 9 bases at J, with 17 bases between the two ends. This CDR3 spans 14 amino acids. CDR3 in amino acids: CASSRSGGGSPLHF. CDR3 DNA sequence: TGTGCCAGTTCCCGTTCCGGGGGAGGTTCACCCCTCCACTTT. The complete variable domain, with remaining parts taken from reference TRBV19 and TRBJ1-6, reads DGGITQSPKYLFRKEGQNVTLSCEQNLNHDAMYWYRQDPGQGLRLIYYSQIVNDFQKGDIAEGYSVSREKKESFPLTVTSAQKNPTAFYLCASSRSGGGSPLHFGNGTRLTVT.

The V and J genes are TRBV18 and TRBJ1-3; perhaps TRBD1 as D (5 bases). The CDR3 contains 15 residues. The V end lost 4 bases, the J end lost 0 bases, and 10 bases lay between the germline ends. Per germline, CDR1 KGHSH and CDR2 LQKENI. The CDR3 sequence: CASSRTRDSGNTIYF. CDR3 DNA sequence: TGTGCCAGCTCACGGACAAGAGACTCTGGAAACACCATATATTTT. Combining the CDR3 with reference TRBV18 and TRBJ1-3 gives the whole variable domain NAGVMQNPRHLVRRRGQEARLRCSPMKGHSHVYWYRQLPEEGLKFMVYLQKENIIDESGMPKERFSAEFPKEGPSILRIQQVVRGDSAAYFCASSRTRDSGNTIYFGEGSWLTVV.

This clone showed up just a few times. The chain is built from TRBV19 and TRBJ2-1; 8 nucleotides line up with TRBD1. Trimming took 6 bases from V and 6 from J; bases not matched to a gene: 4. The CDR3 totals 13 residues. Per germline, CDR1 LNHDA and CDR2 SQIVND (reference sequence). CDR3 amino acids: CASRLQGGNEQFF. Here the CDR3 DNA reads TGTGCCAGTAGACTACAGGGGGGCAATGAGCAGTTCTTC.

The J gene is TRBJ2-5, the V gene TRBV18; weak D call: TRBD1 (6 bases). Gene TRBJ2-7 matches the end of the DNA better, so the J call may be wrong. The CDR3 loop spans 12 amino acids. The germline V gene encodes CDR1 KGHSH and CDR2 LQKENI. In DNA, the CDR3 is TGTGCCAGCTCACCAGGACAGTACGAGCAGTACTTC. Protein: CASSPGQYEQYF.

This chain joins TRBV5-1 and TRBJ2-6; D might be TRBD1 (6 bases). Looked up from germline, CDR1 is SGHRS and CDR2 is YFSETQ. Trimming took 3 bases from V and 0 from J, leaving 13 bases between them. This CDR3 has 17 residues. In DNA form, the CDR3 reads TGCGCCAGCAGCTCACAGGGCGCGACCTCTGGGGCCAACGTCCTGACTTTC. Its translation is CASSSQGATSGANVLTF.